In this sample, the clone carrying this TCR beta chain turned up a few times. Profiling relied on immunoSEQ multiplex PCR, and the TCRdb table lists in-frame clones only, not all of them. Among about 98,000 clones listed, about 79% were seen once. CDR3 length: 15 amino acids. Germline V gene data show CDR1 as SGDLS and CDR2 as YYNGEE. V shed 4 bases and J shed 5 bases, with 15 bases lying between them. The data stem from a study of control samples from healthy donors and cancer patients. The sample consisted of blood. This TCR came from a woman aged 30 to 39 in good health. The genes are TRBV9 and TRBJ2-2, with D tentatively TRBD2 (5 bases). The CDR3 region has the DNA TGTGCCAGCAGCTTCCGAAGCGAGGGAACCGGGGAGCTGTTTTTT. Encoded protein: CASSFRSEGTGELFF.